This T cell receptor (beta chain) was identified during a study of blood T cell repertoires in COVID-19. Original processing notes: Amplified reference gene primers provided the basis for estimating nucleated cell counts. Assay: immunoSEQ multiplex PCR; the TCRdb copy retains only in-frame clones and omits some. The V and J calls and clone size are taken from that table; D and trimming were inferred from the DNA. Of about 410,000 clones in the sample, approximately 90% were seen once. Germline CDR1 and CDR2: SGHRS and YFSETQ. With 7 bases clipped from V and 6 bases from J, the junction kept 4 bases outside the gene matches. This CDR3 is 12 amino acids long.

The sequencing input was peripheral blood. The V call is TRBV5-1, the J call TRBJ2-7; 10 bases line up with TRBD1. The TCR comes from a woman under 40 with active or convalescent COVID-19. The CDR3 DNA follows: TGCGCCAGCGGACAGGGGGTAAGCGAGCAGTACTTC. Protein sequence: CASGQGVSEQYF.